One and the same sample provided the 30 T cell receptor beta chains below, sequenced in a study of beta chain features in type 1 diabetes. Isolated RNA was reverse transcribed in full, so expressed TCRB transcripts were sequenced. The method was immunoSEQ multiplex PCR; TCRdb's version includes in-frame clones alone and lacks a portion of them. The table records some 270,000 clones, approximately 8% of them present only once. What was sequenced was central memory CD4+ T cells from blood. The source is a woman younger than 30 in good health.

This clone was counted between two and nine times. The rearrangement uses TRBV28 and TRBJ2-6; D is unresolved. Trimming shortened V by 5 bases and J by 0 bases, and 14 bases separated the two germline ends. This CDR3 has 17 residues. The germline V gene encodes CDR1 MDHEN and CDR2 SYDVKM. CDR3 sequence: CASSPPDGRSGANVLTF. In nucleotides, the CDR3 is TGTGCCAGCAGTCCACCGGACGGACGCTCTGGGGCCAACGTCCTGACTTTC. The complete variable domain, with remaining parts taken from reference TRBV28 and TRBJ2-6, reads DVKVTQSSRYLVKRTGEKVFLECVQDMDHENMFWYRQDPGLGLRLIYFSYDVKMKEKGDIPEGYSVSREKKERFSLILESASTNQTSMYLCASSPPDGRSGANVLTFGAGSRLTVL.

The chain employs TRBV7-9 and TRBJ1-2; 7 positions match TRBD1. Trimming at V came to 5 bases and at J to 4 bases, leaving 4 bases not matched to a gene. Germline CDR1 and CDR2: SEHNR and FQNEAQ (reference sequence). The CDR3 is made up of 13 amino acids. CDR3 sequence (DNA): TGTGCCAGCAGCCCGACAGGGTCCTATGGCTACACCTTC. Its translation: CASSPTGSYGYTF.

This clone has just a few counts. V and J are TRBV18 and TRBJ2-5; tentatively, D is TRBD1 (6 bases). Judging by the DNA end, TRBJ2-7 fits better; the J call may be wrong. Germline CDR1 reads KGHSH; CDR2 reads LQKENI. CDR3 length: 14 residues. CDR3 protein: CASSPPGTPYEQYF. In DNA form, the CDR3 reads TGTGCCAGCTCACCTCCGGGGACACCTTACGAGCAGTACTTC.

A word on this clone: A much larger clone lies a single base off, so this may be a read error. J is TRBJ2-1 and V is TRBV11-3; maybe TRBD2 (6 bases). There are 13 residues in the CDR3. The germline V and J ends were trimmed by 2 bases and 7 bases, with 9 bases remaining between them. CDR1 is SGHNT, CDR2 YENEEA, per germline. CDR3 nucleotides: TGTGCCAGCAGCTTACGAGGAGGGAATGAGCAGTTCTTC. Amino acids: CASSLRGGNEQFF.

The CDR3, as DNA: TGTGCCTGGAGTCCCCGCGCGGATACGCAGTATTTT. Protein: CAWSPRADTQYF. The J gene is TRBJ2-3, the V gene TRBV30; D remains ambiguous. The CDR3 contains 12 residues. The ends were cut back, 2 bases at V and 6 bases at J, with 9 bases in the middle. Germline V gives CDR1 GTSNPN, CDR2 SVGIG (reference sequence).

The chain joins TRBV7-6 to TRBJ1-1, with 7 bases fitting TRBD1. There are 15 residues in the CDR3. Trimming took 2 bases from V and 5 from J; bases not matched to a gene: 8. CDR1 is SGHVS and CDR2 is FNYEAQ in the germline V gene. Here the CDR3 reads CASSLRLGGGTEAFF. For the CDR3, the DNA is TGTGCCAGCAGCTTAAGACTAGGGGGCGGGACTGAAGCTTTCTTT.

The chain is built from TRBV12-5 and TRBJ1-1, with D perhaps TRBD1 (5 bases). Between the trimmed V and J ends, which lost 2 bases and 1 base, there was a span of 20 bases. The CDR3 extends over 18 amino acids. Germline CDR1 and CDR2: LGHNT and FRNRAP. In DNA form, the CDR3 reads TGTGCTAGTGGTTTGCGACTCTGGCAGGGACCCGGGAACACTGAAGCTTTCTTT. Translating it yields CASGLRLWQGPGNTEAFF.

The chain has TRBV13 and TRBJ2-7, with D tentatively TRBD1 (5 bases). V was trimmed by 5 bases and J by 3 bases, leaving 17 bases between them. The CDR3 sequence is 15 residues long. The germline CDR1 and CDR2 sequences are PRHDT and FYEKMQ (reference sequence). This CDR3 is CASSRRQSRYYEQYF. The CDR3 nucleotides read TGTGCCAGCAGCCGGAGACAGAGTAGGTACTACGAGCAGTACTTC. The whole variable domain, filled in from reference TRBV13 and TRBJ2-7, reads AAGVIQSPRHLIKEKRETATLKCYPIPRHDTVYWYQQGPGQDPQFLISFYEKMQSDKGSIPDRFSAQQFSDYHSELNMSSLELGDSALYFCASSRRQSRYYEQYFGPGTRLTVT.

This chain links TRBV28 with TRBJ1-3, with D hard to call. Germline V lookup: CDR1 MDHEN, CDR2 SYDVKM. This CDR3 region has 12 residues. Trimming took off 8 bases at V and 0 bases at J, with 5 bases between the two ends. CDR3 coding DNA: TGTGCCAGCGGGCTCTCTGGAAACACCATATATTTT. It encodes CASGLSGNTIYF. Drawing the rest from reference TRBV28 and TRBJ1-3, the complete variable domain is DVKVTQSSRYLVKRTGEKVFLECVQDMDHENMFWYRQDPGLGLRLIYFSYDVKMKEKGDIPEGYSVSREKKERFSLILESASTNQTSMYLCASGLSGNTIYFGEGSWLTVV.

This chain links TRBV11-3 with TRBJ2-3; no firm D call. CDR3 length: 13 amino acids. The V gene's germline CDR1 is SGHNT and CDR2 YENEEA. V lost 4 bases, J lost 4 bases, and 9 bases lay in between. The CDR3 region has the DNA TGTGCCAGCAGCTCCTTTACCTCAGATACGCAGTATTTT. Translation: CASSSFTSDTQYF.

Many counts were recorded for this clone. This rearrangement joins TRBV5-1 to TRBJ1-1, with TRBD1 as a possible D gene (6 bases). The CDR3 has 15 amino acids. The V gene lost 1 base and the J gene lost 0 bases, with 10 bases spanning the gap. Germline lookup yields CDR1 SGHRS and CDR2 YFSETQ. The CDR3 is CASSLRTEMNTEAFF. CDR3 sequence (DNA): TGCGCCAGCAGCTTGAGGACAGAAATGAACACTGAAGCTTTCTTT. Full variable domain (missing parts from reference TRBV5-1 and TRBJ1-1): KAGVTQTPRYLIKTRGQQVTLSCSPISGHRSVSWYQQTPGQGLQFLFEYFSETQRNKGNFPGRFSGRQFSNSRSEMNVSTLELGDSALYLCASSLRTEMNTEAFFGQGTRLTVV.

V usage is TRBV7-2 and J usage is TRBJ2-5; TRBD2 might be the D (5 bases). The V end lost 4 bases, the J end lost 3 bases, and 9 bases lay between the germline ends. From germline, CDR1 is SGHTA and CDR2 FQGNSA. The CDR3 has 13 amino acids. The CDR3 DNA reads as TGTGCCAGCAGCTCCTACGGGGAAGAGACCCAGTACTTC. This sequence encodes CASSSYGEETQYF. The whole variable domain, remainder taken from reference TRBV7-2 and TRBJ2-5, is GAGVSQSPSNKVTEKGKDVELRCDPISGHTALYWYRQSLGQGLEFLIYFQGNSAPDKSGLPSDRFSAERTGGSVSTLTIQRTQQEDSAVYLCASSSYGEETQYFGPGTRLLVL.

Only a few counts were recorded for this clone. The chain uses TRBV6-5 and TRBJ1-1; D is unresolved. V gave up 6 bases and J gave up 5 bases, with 16 bases separating them. Germline values: CDR1 MNHEY, CDR2 SVGAGI. This CDR3 contains 14 residues. The CDR3 bases are TGTGCCAGCAGCCACAGAGGGTTGGGGACTGAAGCTTTCTTT. Translating it yields CASSHRGLGTEAFF.

The chain recombines TRBV27 with TRBJ1-2; a possible D gene is TRBD1 (5 bases). This CDR3 region has 15 residues. The V end lost 3 bases, the J end lost 6 bases, and 17 bases lay between the germline ends. Germline loops: CDR1 MNHEY, CDR2 SMNVEV (reference sequence). CDR3 nucleotides: TGTGCCAGCAGTTTTCGCCGGTGGGGGGTCGATGGCTACACCTTC. It codes for CASSFRRWGVDGYTF.

This rearrangement joins TRBV4-3 to TRBJ1-2; maybe TRBD1 (5 bases). The germline V gene has CDR1 LGHNA and CDR2 YSLEER. This CDR3 comprises 15 residues. Trimming removed 0 bases from V and 5 bases from J, with 13 bases in between. The CDR3 sequence is CASSQDFGAQYGYTF. The CDR3 region has the DNA TGCGCCAGCAGCCAAGATTTCGGGGCGCAATATGGCTACACCTTC.

This clone occurred many times. The gene calls are TRBV27 and TRBJ2-3; D assignment may be TRBD1 or TRBD2 (6 bases each). Germline CDR1 and CDR2: MNHEY and SMNVEV (reference sequence). The V end was cut by 2 bases, the J end by 7 bases, with 16 bases between. CDR3 length equals 15 residues. CDR3 coding DNA: TGTGCCAGCAGTTTAAATTGGGGGGCGGGGTATACGCAGTATTTT. Its translation is CASSLNWGAGYTQYF.

This clone has a handful of counts. V usage is TRBV29-1 and J usage is TRBJ2-1; 8 bases are a match to TRBD1. V was clipped by 7 bases and J by 0 bases; unmatched bases: 5. Germline CDR1 SQVTM, CDR2 ANQGSEA. The CDR3 spans 14 residues. Here the CDR3 reads CSGLQGGSYNEQFF. In DNA form, the CDR3 reads TGCAGCGGACTACAGGGGGGCTCCTACAATGAGCAGTTCTTC.

This clone showed up just a few times. The chain uses TRBV18 and TRBJ1-1; D gene unclear. Deletions cut 1 base from V and 1 base from J, with 7 bases between. The CDR3 spans 14 residues. The V gene's germline CDR1 is KGHSH and CDR2 LQKENI. In nucleotides, the CDR3 is TGTGCCAGCTCACCACTAATAGAGAACACTGAAGCTTTCTTT. As protein: CASSPLIENTEAFF. The variable domain in full, completed from reference TRBV18 and TRBJ1-1, reads NAGVMQNPRHLVRRRGQEARLRCSPMKGHSHVYWYRQLPEEGLKFMVYLQKENIIDESGMPKERFSAEFPKEGPSILRIQQVVRGDSAAYFCASSPLIENTEAFFGQGTRLTVV.

The chain couples TRBV5-1 to TRBJ2-3, with a possible D match to TRBD2 (5 bases). The CDR3 spans 18 residues. Germline V gene data show CDR1 as SGHRS and CDR2 as YFSETQ. Trimming stripped 4 bases from V and 2 bases from J, with 23 bases between. The CDR3 sequence: CASSPEDSSEKYTDTQYF. In nucleotides, the CDR3 is TGCGCCAGCAGCCCCGAGGACTCGTCGGAGAAATACACAGATACGCAGTATTTT.

On this clone itself: An end of the junction does not agree with germline; a read error may underlie this. CDR3: CAGSQLPRGWAFF. DNA for the CDR3: TGTGCCGGCAGCCAGCTCCCCCGGGGGTGGGCTTTCTTT. V is TRBV27 and J is TRBJ1-1; a possible D gene is TRBD1 (5 bases). CDR3 length: 13 amino acids. Germline CDR1 MNHEY, CDR2 SMNVEV (reference sequence).

In regard to this clone: At one end, the junction sequence differs from germline, possibly due to a read error. The chain links TRBV14 to TRBJ2-2; 7 nucleotides agree with TRBD2. The CDR3 extends over 17 amino acids. Germline V gene data show CDR1 as SGHDN and CDR2 as FVKESK. CDR3 region: CASSQEVVLANAGELFF. The CDR3 bases are TGTGCCAGCAGCCAAGAGGTTGTACTAGCGAACGCCGGGGAGCTGTTTTTT. Looking up the rest from reference TRBV14 and TRBJ2-2 gives the full variable domain: EAGVTQFPSHSVIEKGQTVTLRCDPISGHDNLYWYRRVMGKEIKFLLHFVKESKQDESGMPNNRFLAERTGGTYSTLKVQPAELEDSGVYFCASSQEVVLANAGELFFGEGSRLTVL.

This clone was seen a handful of times. The rearrangement links TRBV6-6 to TRBJ1-2; no definite D call. The length of the CDR3 is 14 residues. Trimming left V 1 base short and J 2 bases short, with 8 bases between. Germline assignment: CDR1 MNHNY and CDR2 SVGAGI (reference sequence). CDR3 in DNA: TGTGCCAGCAGTTACTACGTCCTAAACTATGGCTACACCTTC. Encoded protein: CASSYYVLNYGYTF.

CDR3 sequence: CASSSRTGQYRYF. The CDR3 DNA follows: TGTGCCAGCAGCTCGAGAACCGGACAGTATCGGTACTTC. V usage is TRBV6-5 and J usage is TRBJ2-4; the D gene is possibly TRBD1 (6 bases). V dropped 6 bases and J dropped 15 bases, with 21 bases sitting between them. The germline V gene encodes CDR1 MNHEY and CDR2 SVGAGI. This CDR3 has 13 residues.

This clone turned up a few times. The V gene is TRBV19, the J gene TRBJ2-7; possibly TRBD2 for D (5 bases). V was cut by 8 bases and J by 3 bases, with 17 bases left in between. The CDR3 has 14 amino acids. The germline CDR1 and CDR2 sequences are LNHDA and SQIVND (reference sequence). As DNA, the CDR3 is TGTGCCAGTGGAGTCCGAGGGCAGAACTACGAGCAGTACTTC. It is translated as CASGVRGQNYEQYF.

Of note for this clone: The same CDR3 also results from other DNA sequences found in this sample. V gene TRBV7-9 combines with J gene TRBJ1-1, with D unresolved. This CDR3 is 14 amino acids long. From germline, CDR1 is SEHNR and CDR2 FQNEAQ (reference sequence). V dropped 0 bases and J dropped 1 base, with 6 bases sitting between them. This CDR3 reads CASSLATGNTEAFF. The CDR3 DNA is TGTGCCAGCAGCTTAGCGACGGGGAACACTGAAGCTTTCTTT.

This clone was recorded many times. The chain combines TRBV7-2 with TRBJ2-2; unclear D gene. This CDR3 contains 14 residues. Germline CDR1 reads SGHTA; CDR2 reads FQGNSA. With 10 bases removed from V and 0 bases from J, the gap between germline ends came to 12 bases. The CDR3 nucleotides read TGTGCCACCCTCCGTGAACCGAACACCGGGGAGCTGTTTTTT. It codes for CATLREPNTGELFF.

This chain's CDR3 is CASSVSSGGQSETQYF. CDR3 coding DNA: TGTGCCAGCAGCGTTTCCAGCGGGGGGCAGTCAGAGACCCAGTACTTC. This chain uses TRBV9 with TRBJ2-5, with 9 bases that match TRBD2. Germline V lookup: CDR1 SGDLS, CDR2 YYNGEE. Trimming removed 2 bases from V and 4 bases from J; junction bases left unmatched: 9. The CDR3 is 16 residues long.

The chain is built from TRBV7-2 and TRBJ1-1; TRBD1 might be the D (5 bases). Trimming took off 5 bases at V and 5 bases at J, with 21 bases between the two ends. This CDR3 has 16 amino acids. Germline V gene lookup returns CDR1 SGHTA and CDR2 FQGNSA. The CDR3 region is CASSPSGTTVRTEAFF. The CDR3 nucleotides are TGTGCCAGCAGCCCTAGCGGGACGACCGTGCGGACTGAAGCTTTCTTT.

V gene TRBV9 combines with J gene TRBJ1-2; D is possibly TRBD1 (6 bases). The CDR3 runs 14 residues. Between the trimmed V and J ends, which lost 7 bases and 5 bases, there was a span of 18 bases. Germline V gives CDR1 SGDLS, CDR2 YYNGEE. The CDR3 DNA is TGTGCCAGCGGCCGCTTGGGGGCTGGGTATGGCTACACCTTC. This encodes CASGRLGAGYGYTF.

This clone was picked up a small number of times. The same CDR3 can be traced to other DNA sequences in this sample. The chain recombines TRBV19 with TRBJ1-5; 10 nucleotides agree with TRBD1. Germline CDR1 and CDR2: LNHDA and SQIVND (reference sequence). The CDR3 consists of 13 residues. With 6 bases clipped from V and 4 bases from J, the junction kept 0 bases outside the gene matches. The CDR3 DNA reads TGTGCCAGTAGGGACAGGGGGAATCAGCCCCAGCATTTT. Translated, it gives CASRDRGNQPQHF.